This T cell receptor beta chain derives from a study of cytomegalovirus exposure and HLA in healthy donors. With respect to this clone: Its antigen is still unknown.

It was with 60 Vbeta and 13 Jbeta primers that the PCR ran. Assay: immunoSEQ multiplex PCR; the TCRdb copy retains only in-frame clones and omits some. There are about 140,000 clones in the sample; roughly 78% occur only once, and approximately 3.2% lies in the top ten. This CDR3 contains 13 residues. The V gene's germline CDR1 is SNHLY and CDR2 FYNNEI. V was pared by 0 bases and J by 11 bases, with 13 bases between. Study results and limitations: For most TCR sequences rarity was the rule, although some public TCRs occurred in many donors.

The TCR comes from a man younger than 35 in good health and CMV-seropositive. This rearrangement joins TRBV2 to TRBJ2-5; tentatively, D is TRBD2 (5 bases). Material: PBMCs. CDR3 nucleotides: TGTGCCAGCAGTGAAGCTGGGCTTTGGGAGCAGTACTTC. Translation: CASSEAGLWEQYF.